A single sample gave rise to the 16 T cell receptor beta chains below, sequenced in a study of early T cells in non-severe SARS-CoV-2 infection. TCRdb ran MiXCR on the 5' RACE reads and lists one entry per CDR3 protein. The sample includes approximately 56,000 distinct CDR3 sequences, approximately 10% seen only once; the top ten take 4.2%. The sequencing sample was made of whole blood. The receptors originated from an adult who was a healthcare worker with PCR-confirmed SARS-CoV-2 infection or an uninfected control (not recorded which).

This clonotype showed up many times. The V gene is TRBV6-6, the J gene TRBJ1-2, with a tentative D call TRBD1 (5 bases). This CDR3 region has 18 residues. CDR1 is MNHNY, CDR2 SVGAGI, per germline (reference sequence). Trimming took off 0 bases at V and 2 bases at J, with 19 bases between the two ends. The CDR3 spells CASSYSSWGGYQNYGYTF. Written as DNA, the CDR3 is TGTGCCAGCAGTTACTCGTCATGGGGGGGGTACCAGAACTATGGCTACACCTTC.

The chain uses TRBV10-3 and TRBJ2-2; maybe TRBD1 (5 bases). The V end was cut by 11 bases, the J end by 4 bases, with 17 bases between. The length of the CDR3 is 14 residues. In germline, CDR1 is ENHRY, CDR2 SYGVKD. CDR3 sequence reads: CAVTGPTSTGELFF. As DNA, the CDR3 is TGTGCCGTAACAGGACCGACCTCCACCGGGGAGCTGTTTTTT.

The chain recombines TRBV7-3 with TRBJ2-1; 11 bases are shared with TRBD2. V lost 5 bases and J lost 7; bases outside the gene matches: 7. In germline, CDR1 is SGHTA, CDR2 FQGTGA. This CDR3 has 15 residues. CDR3 bases: TGTGCCAGCAGCCCACTAGCGGGGGTGATAAATGAGCAGTTCTTC. This encodes CASSPLAGVINEQFF.

This clonotype was observed a few times. The rearrangement uses TRBV11-2 and TRBJ2-5; 12 bases match TRBD2. The CDR3 runs to 15 residues. After removal of 7 bases from V and 1 base from J, the junction contained 4 bases not matched to a gene. The germline gives CDR1 SGHAT, CDR2 FQNNGV. CDR3 residues: CASIGLAGSQETQYF. In DNA form, the CDR3 reads TGTGCCAGCATCGGACTAGCGGGATCCCAAGAGACCCAGTACTTC.

The chain's CDR3 is CSARGLADSYEQYF. The CDR3 coding sequence is TGCAGTGCTAGAGGGCTAGCGGATTCCTACGAGCAGTACTTC. V gene TRBV20-1 combines with J gene TRBJ2-7; TRBD2 aligns across 7 bases. This CDR3 has 14 residues. V gave up 1 base and J gave up 1 base; unmatched junction bases: 4. CDR1 is DFQATT and CDR2 is SNEGSKA in the germline V gene (reference sequence).

This clonotype was found many times. This chain connects TRBV20-1 to TRBJ2-2, with 9 nucleotides matching TRBD1. The CDR3 extends over 17 amino acids. CDR1 DFQATT and CDR2 SNEGSKA come from the germline V gene (reference sequence). Losses at the gene ends were 1 base for V and 2 bases for J; bases not matched to a gene: 8. The DNA of the CDR3 is TGCAGTGCTAGAGTGGAATGGGGACAGGGTAACACCGGGGAGCTGTTTTTT. As protein: CSARVEWGQGNTGELFF.

This clonotype has a handful of counts. The rearrangement joins TRBV2 to TRBJ2-7, with 9 bases identical to TRBD1. V shed 7 bases, J shed 5 bases, and the junction held 6 bases outside the gene matches. The length of the CDR3 is 13 residues. Germline CDR1 SNHLY, CDR2 FYNNEI. For the CDR3, the DNA is TGTGCCAGCATTCGGGACAGGGACCACGAGCAGTACTTC. Protein: CASIRDRDHEQYF.

In this sample, this clonotype turned up many times. This rearrangement joins TRBV20-1 to TRBJ1-1, with D possibly being TRBD1 (5 bases). The germline V gene has CDR1 DFQATT and CDR2 SNEGSKA (reference sequence). The V end lost 0 bases, the J end lost 0 bases, and 14 bases lay between the germline ends. CDR3 size: 16 residues. The CDR3 region has the DNA TGCAGTGCTAGAGATAGAGACAGCATCATGAACACTGAAGCTTTCTTT. It translates to CSARDRDSIMNTEAFF.

This clonotype was picked up many times. V usage is TRBV27 and J usage is TRBJ2-2; weak D call: TRBD1 (5 bases). V gave up 4 bases and J gave up 4 bases, with 13 bases separating them. The CDR3 is 15 amino acids. Per germline, CDR1 MNHEY and CDR2 SMNVEV (reference sequence). The CDR3 protein is CASSSSWTSTGELFF. The CDR3 nucleotides are TGTGCCAGCAGTTCCTCGTGGACAAGCACCGGGGAGCTGTTTTTT.

Ten or more counts support this clonotype. The CDR3 is CASSLAGDRGENTIYF. The CDR3 DNA follows: TGTGCCAGCAGCTTAGCCGGGGACAGGGGGGAAAACACCATATATTTT. This chain connects TRBV13 to TRBJ1-3; 11 bases are shared with TRBD1. The CDR3 loop spans 16 amino acids. The V gene end was trimmed by 1 base and the J gene end by 6 bases; junction bases not matched to a gene: 5. Germline CDR1 PRHDT, CDR2 FYEKMQ (reference sequence).

This clonotype was recorded at least ten times. The chain joins TRBV10-3 to TRBJ2-7; 10 nucleotides align to TRBD1. The germline V gene has CDR1 ENHRY and CDR2 SYGVKD. There are 15 residues in the CDR3. With 8 bases clipped from V and 3 bases from J, the junction kept 10 bases outside the gene matches. The CDR3 loop reads CAISNTGQGIYEQYF. The CDR3, as DNA: TGTGCCATCTCAAACACGGGACAGGGGATCTACGAGCAGTACTTC.

This clonotype was counted many times. The chain couples TRBV19 to TRBJ1-3, with a tentative D call TRBD1 (6 bases). V was pared by 5 bases and J by 0 bases, with 11 bases between. CDR3 length: 15 amino acids. Per the germline V gene, CDR1 is LNHDA and CDR2 is SQIVND (reference sequence). The CDR3 spells CASSRDTSSGNTIYF. Here the CDR3 DNA reads TGTGCCAGTAGTCGGGACACGAGCTCTGGAAACACCATATATTTT.

This clonotype was observed many times. The chain is built from TRBV9 and TRBJ2-2; D is unclear. CDR3 length: 12 residues. V lost 0 bases and J 6 bases, leaving 3 bases between the germline ends. Germline V gene data show CDR1 as SGDLS and CDR2 as YYNGEE. CDR3: CASSVAPGELFF. CDR3 in DNA: TGTGCCAGCAGCGTAGCGCCCGGGGAGCTGTTTTTT.

In this sample, this clonotype turned up many times. The chain links TRBV7-2 to TRBJ1-2, with 11 positions matching TRBD1. CDR3 length: 16 amino acids. CDR1 and CDR2 (germline): SGHTA, FQGNSA. Germline trimming cut 5 bases from V and 3 bases from J; bases unmatched to any gene: 8. CDR3 protein: CASSPRGQGGDYGYTF. As DNA, the CDR3 is TGTGCCAGCAGCCCACGGGGACAGGGGGGCGACTATGGCTACACCTTC.

This clonotype was seen ten or more times. The chain couples TRBV6-1 to TRBJ1-1, with 8 bases aligning to TRBD1. The length of the CDR3 is 14 residues. V was clipped by 2 bases and J by 5 bases; unmatched bases: 4. Germline CDR1 reads MNHNS; CDR2 reads SASEGT. The CDR3 here is CASSERRTGTEAFF. CDR3 sequence (DNA): TGTGCCAGCAGTGAACGGAGGACAGGGACTGAAGCTTTCTTT.

This clonotype was detected many times. The rearrangement uses TRBV30 and TRBJ2-7; 7 nucleotides line up with TRBD2. The CDR3 is made up of 15 amino acids. Germline CDR1 and CDR2: GTSNPN and SVGIG (reference sequence). V lost 0 bases to trimming and J lost 2 bases; unmatched junction nucleotides: 7. Written as DNA, the CDR3 is TGTGCCTGGAGTGTCGGACTAGGAGGGCCCTACGAGCAGTACTTC. Encoded protein: CAWSVGLGGPYEQYF.